The rows below give T cell receptor beta chains drawn from one sample of a study of T cell changes during pregnancy in multiple sclerosis. Using immunoSEQ multiplex PCR, the repertoire was profiled, and TCRdb retains in-frame clones only, with some absent. The profile shows tens of thousands of clones, around nine tenths of them singletons. The sequenced sample was peripheral blood, obtained in the third trimester of pregnancy. The source is a female donor with multiple sclerosis, enrolled in a pregnancy study. CDR3s include the opening cysteine and the closing phenylalanine or tryptophan. Each record gives: D gene, V gene, J gene, clone size, CDR3 DNA, CDR3 protein. D genes are given only for firm matches. Expanded clones are given a class, and other clones once, few, many or no size at all.

>TRBD2|TRBV6-4|TRBJ2-3|-
TGTGCCAGCAGTGACCGGGGCGGGAGGGTATGCACAGATACGCAGTATTTT
CASSDRGGRVCTDTQYF
>TRBD2|TRBV5-4|TRBJ2-3|-
TGTGCCAGCAGCTTGGCCGCGGGAGGGGGAACAGATACGCAGTATTTT
CASSLAAGGGTDTQYF
>-|TRBV21-1|TRBJ2-7|-
TGTGCCAGCAGCAAAGTGAGGACTAGCGGGAAGAGCTCCTACGAGCAGTACTTC
CASSKVRTSGKSSYEQYF
>-|TRBV9|TRBJ1-2|-
TGTGCCAGCAGCGTAGAGGGCAGGGTCGGCTACACCTTC
CASSVEGRVGYTF
>TRBD2|TRBV5-4|TRBJ2-1|-
TGTGCCAGCAGCTGGGGTAGCGGGAGGGAGCAGTTCTTC
CASSWGSGREQFF
>TRBD2|TRBV4-3|TRBJ2-7|-
TGCGCCAGCAGCCAAGACCCAGCGGGGGGATCATACGAGCAGTACTTC
CASSQDPAGGSYEQYF
>-|TRBV11-2|TRBJ2-5|-
TGTGCCAGCAGCTTAGCTGTGAGGGAGACCCAGTACTTC
CASSLAVRETQYF
>TRBD1|TRBV19|TRBJ2-7|-
TGTGCCAGTAGCCAAAGACAGGGACCCTACGAGCAGTACTTC
CASSQRQGPYEQYF
>TRBD1|TRBV4-3|TRBJ2-1|-
TGCGCCAGCAGCCAGGATTACAGGGGGAGGTTCGGTAATGAGCAGTTCTTC
CASSQDYRGRFGNEQFF
>TRBD2|TRBV13|TRBJ2-1|-
TGTGCCAGCAGCTTAGAACTAGCGGGAGTGCCCTACAATGAGCAGTTCTTC
CASSLELAGVPYNEQFF
>TRBD2|TRBV10-3|TRBJ2-5|-
TGTGCCACCGTAGCGGGAGCGCTGGAGACCCAGTACTTC
CATVAGALETQYF
>-|TRBV6-5|TRBJ2-2|-
TGTGCCAGTCGTCTAGACCTTCGCGGGGAGCTGTTTTTT
CASRLDLRGELFF
>TRBD1|TRBV5-1|TRBJ1-1|-
TGCGCCAGCAGCTTAGTAGGGGGCAACACTGAAGCTTTCTTT
CASSLVGGNTEAFF
>TRBD2|TRBV19|TRBJ2-5|-
TGTGCCAGTAGTATTAGCGGGAGGAAGGAGACCCAGTACTTC
CASSISGRKETQYF
>-|TRBV27|TRBJ2-1|-
TGTGCCAGCAGTTTATCCTACTGGAGCTCCTACAATGAGCAGTTCTTC
CASSLSYWSSYNEQFF
>-|TRBV4-3|TRBJ2-2|-
TGCGCCAGCAGCCCCGTGGGTAGCGACACCGGGGAGCTGTTTTTT
CASSPVGSDTGELFF
>TRBD2|TRBV7-9|TRBJ2-7|-
TGTGCCAGCAGCTTAGGTACTAGCGGGAGCTACGAGCAGTACTTC
CASSLGTSGSYEQYF
>-|TRBV7-9|TRBJ1-5|once
TGTGCCAGCAGCCCCCGCGGGGGCAATCAGCCCCAGCATTTT
CASSPRGGNQPQHF
>-|TRBV5-4|TRBJ2-3|-
TGTGCCAGCAGCTTCGGGACAGATACGCAGTATTTT
CASSFGTDTQYF
>-|TRBV28|TRBJ1-2|-
TGTGCCAGCAGCCCAGGGTCAGGGGTCAGGAACTATGGCTACACCTTC
CASSPGSGVRNYGYTF
>-|TRBV7-2|TRBJ1-5|-
TGTGCCAGCAGCCCTTATAGGACAGTTCAGCCCCAGCATTTT
CASSPYRTVQPQHF
>TRBD1|TRBV28|TRBJ1-2|-
TGTGCCAGCAGTTCTTCCGACAGGGCCTATGGCTACACCTTC
CASSSSDRAYGYTF
>-|TRBV2|TRBJ2-7|-
TGTGCCAGCAAGACGGAGAAGATCGGCGAGCAGTACTTC
CASKTEKIGEQYF
>-|TRBV28|TRBJ2-1|-
TGTGCCAGCAAGGCTCGGCGGGTGCTCGGGGATGAGCAGTTCTTC
CASKARRVLGDEQFF
>-|TRBV5-4|TRBJ1-4|-
TGTGCCAGCAGCTTAGGGACACAACCAACTAATGAAAAACTGTTTTTT
CASSLGTQPTNEKLFF
>-|TRBV2|TRBJ2-1|-
TGTGCCAGCAATAGGGAGTCCAATGAGCAGTTCTTC
CASNRESNEQFF
>-|TRBV4-3|TRBJ1-2|-
TGCGCCAGCAGCCAAGATCCGCAGGAGGACTATGGCTACACCTTC
CASSQDPQEDYGYTF
>-|TRBV19|TRBJ2-7|once
TGTGCCAGTAGTCTCCCACCGGGACACCCCTCATACGAGCAGTACTTC
CASSLPPGHPSYEQYF
>TRBD1|TRBV6-5|TRBJ1-5|-
TGTGCCAGCAGTTACGGCAGGGGGAATCAGCCCCAGCATTTT
CASSYGRGNQPQHF
>-|TRBV9|TRBJ1-2|-
TGTGCCAGCAGCGGAACGGGAGGGGGGTATGGCTACACCTTC
CASSGTGGGYGYTF
>TRBD2|TRBV2|TRBJ2-5|-
TGTGCCAGCAGTGACTGGACTAGCGGGAGTAGCGAGACCCAGTACTTC
CASSDWTSGSSETQYF
>TRBD2|TRBV7-8|TRBJ2-1|-
TGTGCCAGCAGCTTACAACTAGCGGGAGGGGTAGGGATCAATGAGCAGTTCTTC
CASSLQLAGGVGINEQFF
>TRBD2|TRBV14|TRBJ2-7|-
TGTGCCAGCGGGATGGCTAGCGGGAGGGCTTACGAGCAGTACTTC
CASGMASGRAYEQYF
>TRBD1|TRBV30|TRBJ1-1|few
TGTGCCTGGAGTGTACAGGGGCTGGCTTTCTTT
CAWSVQGLAFF
>TRBD2|TRBV18|TRBJ2-4|-
TGTGCCAGCGAAGGGACTAGCGGGACCAGTAGGCCTGCCAAAAACATTCAGTACTTC
CASEGTSGTSRPAKNIQYF
>-|TRBV6-1|TRBJ1-4|-
TGTGCCAGCAGTGAAGGTCTGTCGGAGAGAGAAAAACTGTTTTTT
CASSEGLSEREKLFF
>TRBD1|TRBV7-2|TRBJ2-3|-
TGTGCCAGCAGCTCTACAGGGGTTGGCACAGATACGCAGTATTTT
CASSSTGVGTDTQYF
>-|TRBV7-2|TRBJ1-3|-
TGTGCCAGCAGCCCTAACAGGGAATGGACCGGAAACACCATATATTTT
CASSPNREWTGNTIYF
>-|TRBV5-6|TRBJ2-7|-
TGTGCCAGCAGCGAGACTGGAAGCTCCTACGAGCAGTACTTC
CASSETGSSYEQYF
>-|TRBV7-6|TRBJ2-1|-
TGTGCCAGCAGCTTTACAGGGAGTGCGTACAATGAGCAGTTCTTC
CASSFTGSAYNEQFF
>-|TRBV4-2|TRBJ1-3|-
TGTGCCAGCAGCCAAGATAGAAGGCAGGGGAGAAACACCATATATTTT
CASSQDRRQGRNTIYF
>-|TRBV5-1|TRBJ2-5|-
TGCGCCAGCAGCTTACAGACCCAAGAGACCCAGTACTTC
CASSLQTQETQYF
>TRBD1|TRBV19|TRBJ1-1|-
TGTGCCAGTAGTATCCCGGGACAGGGAACCTACACTGAAGCTTTCTTT
CASSIPGQGTYTEAFF
>TRBD1|TRBV7-2|TRBJ2-5|-
TGTGCCAGCAGCACGCACGGGACAGCTAACCAAGAGACCCAGTACTTC
CASSTHGTANQETQYF
>TRBD1|TRBV4-1|TRBJ1-2|-
TGCGCCAGCAGCCAAGAGGGCCCGACAGGGAGCTATGGCTACACCTTC
CASSQEGPTGSYGYTF
>TRBD1|TRBV5-4|TRBJ2-2|-
TGTGCCAGCAGTTCAGCGCTGGGACAGGGGGGATCGAACACCGGGGAGCTGTTTTTT
CASSSALGQGGSNTGELFF
>TRBD2|TRBV10-3|TRBJ2-1|-
TGTGCCATCAGCAAGCGGGGATCCTACAATGAGCAGTTCTTC
CAISKRGSYNEQFF
>TRBD1|TRBV6-1|TRBJ2-5|-
TGTGCCAGCAGAGCAACCGGGACAGGGAGAGAGACCCAGTACTTC
CASRATGTGRETQYF
>TRBD1|TRBV5-1|TRBJ1-2|-
TGCGCCAGCAGCTATGGACAGGGAGGCCATGGCTACACCTTC
CASSYGQGGHGYTF
>-|TRBV4-2|TRBJ1-5|-
TGTGCCAGCAGCCAAGTCAGGCAGGGGATTGGTGGCAATCAGCCCCAGCATTTT
CASSQVRQGIGGNQPQHF
>TRBD1|TRBV27|TRBJ2-7|-
TGTGCCAGCAGCAGGACAGGGGACGAGCAGTACTTC
CASSRTGDEQYF
>TRBD2|TRBV25-1|TRBJ2-7|-
TGTGCCAGCAGTGAGGGGGAGGGGAGAAGGGACTACGAGCAGTACTTC
CASSEGEGRRDYEQYF